This paragraph covers one T cell receptor (beta chain) sequence. This specimen belongs to a study of blood T cell repertoires in COVID-19. In the study's own analysis: It was from reference gene primer amplification that nucleated cell counts were estimated. Produced via immunoSEQ multiplex PCR; TCRdb's table is partial and in-frame only. V and J calls and clone size are copied from that table; D and trimming were computed from the DNA. Of about half a million clones listed, 75% to 90% are singletons. Those enrolled, adults aged roughly 18 to 95 years, came from 20 to 25 US areas. Two negative PCRs, clearance, or symptom resolution were required of recovered Cohort 3 donors. This CDR3 is built from 14 residues.

The sample taken for sequencing was PBMCs or T cells enriched from blood (not recorded which). The chain links TRBV1 to TRBJ2-5; the tabulated D call, TRBD2, remains unverified against the DNA. TRBV1 counts as a pseudogene. The sequence was collected from an older woman who had recovered from COVID-19. CDR3 coding DNA: TGCACCAGCAAAATGCGGGGGGGGAAAGAGACCCAGTACTTC. Translation gives CTSKMRGGKETQYF.